Listed below are T cell receptor beta chains from one sample, sequenced in a study of cytomegalovirus exposure and HLA in healthy donors. Sequencing was performed with immunoSEQ multiplex PCR; in TCRdb, only in-frame clones are kept and a portion is missing. The sample carries 150,000 to 180,000 clones, roughly 80% recorded once. What was sequenced was PBMCs. All receptors derive from a man aged 25-40 years in good health and CMV-seropositive. The CDR3 runs from the conserved cysteine through the conserved F or W. The D gene is left open where the match is weak. Expanded clones get a size class; other rows say once, few or many, or leave the size out.

TRBV27,-,TRBJ1-2,-,TGTGCCAGCAGTTTTTCGAGATTTATCTATGGCTACACCTTC,CASSFSRFIYGYTF
TRBV7-2,TRBD1,TRBJ1-2,-,TGTGCCAGCAGCTCCCGACAGGGTAGTAACTATGGCTACACCTTC,CASSSRQGSNYGYTF
TRBV21-1,-,TRBJ1-1,-,TGTGCCAGCAGCAAACTGGTGGAGAGGAAGACTGAAGCTTTCTTT,CASSKLVERKTEAFF
TRBV7-9,-,TRBJ1-5,-,-,CASSSRTSGQPQHF
TRBV10-1,TRBD1,TRBJ2-7,-,TGCGCCAGCAGAAAGGGACAGCAGGACGAGCAGTACTTC,CASRKGQQDEQYF
TRBV6-1,TRBD2,TRBJ2-1,-,TGTGCCAGCAGTGAAAGGAGGCGGGAGAGCAATGAGCAGTTCTTC,CASSERRRESNEQFF
TRBV7-2,TRBD1,TRBJ1-2,few,TGTGCCAGCAGCTTAACAGGGGACTATGGCTACACCTTC,CASSLTGDYGYTF
TRBV10-1,-,TRBJ2-7,-,TGCGCCAGCAGTAGCGGAAGCTCCTACGAGCAGTACTTC,CASSSGSSYEQYF
TRBV11-2,-,TRBJ2-1,-,TGTGCCAGCAGCTTAGAAGGGACATATTACAATGAGCAGTTCTTC,CASSLEGTYYNEQFF
TRBV2,TRBD1,TRBJ1-6,-,TGTGCCAGCATTCCGGACAGGGTTAATTCACCCCTCCACTTT,CASIPDRVNSPLHF
TRBV5-1,TRBD1,TRBJ1-5,-,TGCGCCAGCAGCCCACAGGGGTTAAATCAGCCCCAGCATTTT,CASSPQGLNQPQHF
TRBV7-3,TRBD2,TRBJ2-3,-,TGTGCCAGCAGCTTAAGGGGCGGGAGAGGGTCAGATACGCAGTATTTT,CASSLRGGRGSDTQYF
TRBV6-5,-,TRBJ1-1,-,TGTGCCAGCAGCCAGGACAAAATTTGGGCTGAAGCTTTCTTT,CASSQDKIWAEAFF
TRBV2,TRBD1,TRBJ1-2,-,TGTGCCAGCAAGTTTGAGGTGGGACAGAACTATGGCTACACCTTC,CASKFEVGQNYGYTF
TRBV4-2,-,TRBJ2-1,-,TGTGCCAGCAGCCAAGTAGGGGTGGGGCACAATGAGCAGTTCTTC,CASSQVGVGHNEQFF
TRBV19,TRBD1,TRBJ2-3,-,TGTGCCAGTGGGGACAGGGGCGCAGATACGCAGTATTTT,CASGDRGADTQYF
TRBV5-1,-,TRBJ2-7,-,TGCGCCAGCAGCTTAGCTAGCTCGTACGAGCAGTACTTC,CASSLASSYEQYF
TRBV13,TRBD2,TRBJ2-7,-,TGTGCCAGCAGCTTAGAGACTAGCGGGAGAAGGCCCTACGAGCAGTACTTC,CASSLETSGRRPYEQYF
TRBV30,TRBD1,TRBJ1-2,-,TGTGCCTGGAGTTCGGGACAGAAGAACTATGGCTACACCTTC,CAWSSGQKNYGYTF
TRBV7-2,TRBD1,TRBJ2-2,-,TGTGCCAGCAGCCTTGAGACAGGGAGGAACACCGGGGAGCTGTTTTTT,CASSLETGRNTGELFF
TRBV7-8,-,TRBJ2-1,once,TGTGCCAGCAGCTTAGCAGGCGGAGCCAGCAGCCGCCTTTCCTACAATGAGCAGTTCTTC,CASSLAGGASSRLSYNEQFF
TRBV5-1,TRBD1,TRBJ2-3,-,TGCGCCAGCAGATCTGGGAACAGGGGGCTGGCAGATACGCAGTATTTT,CASRSGNRGLADTQYF
TRBV7-8,-,TRBJ2-5,-,TGTGCCAGCACCCAGGGTCGGGAGACCCAGTACTTC,CASTQGRETQYF
TRBV6-1,-,TRBJ1-2,-,TGTGCCAGCAGTGAGGGGGGAGGGCCTTATGGCTACACCTTC,CASSEGGGPYGYTF
TRBV29-1,-,TRBJ1-1,-,TGCAGCGTTCAGCGCGGGAACACTGAAGCTTTCTTT,CSVQRGNTEAFF
TRBV7-3,-,TRBJ1-1,-,TGTGCCAGCAGCTTTCAGGCGCAAAACACTGAAGCTTTCTTT,CASSFQAQNTEAFF
TRBV6-4,-,TRBJ1-6,-,TGTGCCAGCAGTGACGGCACCCATAATTCACCCCTCCACTTT,CASSDGTHNSPLHF
TRBV11-2,-,TRBJ1-2,-,TGTGCCAGCAGCGACCAGGGAAGCTCTGGCTACACCTTC,CASSDQGSSGYTF
TRBV5-6,-,TRBJ2-7,-,TGTGCCAGCAGCTTATCCCGGGCCTACGAGCAGTACTTC,CASSLSRAYEQYF
TRBV27,-,TRBJ1-5,-,TGTGCCAGCAGTCCACAGTCGGTCGGGCCCCAGCATTTT,CASSPQSVGPQHF
TRBV28,-,TRBJ2-5,-,TGTGCCAGCAGTTTAACAGCGGCCATTGCCAAGGCGACCCAGTACTTC,CASSLTAAIAKATQYF
TRBV15,TRBD1,TRBJ2-7,-,TGTGCCACCAGCAGGGCCGGACAGGGGGCACCCTCCTACGAGCAGTACTTC,CATSRAGQGAPSYEQYF
TRBV5-1,TRBD2,TRBJ2-3,-,TGCGCCAGCAGCCCAGGGAGGGGCACAGATACGCAGTATTTT,CASSPGRGTDTQYF
TRBV11-2,-,TRBJ1-2,-,TGTGCCAGCAGCTTAGAGTGGAAGGGAGCGGACAGCCTGACTAACTATGGCTACACCTTC,CASSLEWKGADSLTNYGYTF
TRBV6-6,-,TRBJ2-1,-,TGTGCCAGCAGTTATCAGGGCAATGAGCAGTTCTTC,CASSYQGNEQFF
TRBV18,TRBD1,TRBJ1-5,few,TGTGCCAGCTCACCAGTCCCGGGGACAGGGGTCAGCAATCAGCCCCAGCATTTT,CASSPVPGTGVSNQPQHF
TRBV9,TRBD2,TRBJ2-7,once,TGTGCCAGCAGCCCAGCGGGACTCTCCTACGAGCAGTACTTC,CASSPAGLSYEQYF
TRBV4-1,-,TRBJ1-3,-,TGCGCCAGCAGCTACACAGGAAATGCTGGAAACACCATATATTTT,CASSYTGNAGNTIYF
TRBV6-6,TRBD1,TRBJ1-2,few,TGTGCCAGCAGCGGACAGGCCGGCTATGGCTACACCTTC,CASSGQAGYGYTF
TRBV7-8,TRBD2,TRBJ2-7,-,TGTGCCAGCAGCTTAGCCGGGGGGGGAATCTCCTACGAGCAGTACTTC,CASSLAGGGISYEQYF
TRBV28,-,TRBJ1-2,-,TGTGCCAGCAGTTTAGTCACGGTCCGGCGGTCGGGGGGCTACACCTTC,CASSLVTVRRSGGYTF
TRBV4-3,TRBD1,TRBJ1-2,-,TGCGCCAGCAGCCAAGATGTTACCGGGACAGGGAACTATGGCTACACCTTC,CASSQDVTGTGNYGYTF
TRBV14,TRBD2,TRBJ2-1,-,TGTGCCAGCAGCCAAGTAGAGGGAGGGCTCTACAATGAGCAGTTCTTC,CASSQVEGGLYNEQFF
TRBV4-3,TRBD1,TRBJ1-6,once,TGCGCCAGCAGCCACGGACAGGGCTCTAATTCACCCCTCCACTTT,CASSHGQGSNSPLHF
TRBV12-5,-,TRBJ1-1,few,TGTGCTAGTGGTTTGGCAGGTGGGTATACTGAAGCTTTCTTT,CASGLAGGYTEAFF
TRBV12-5,-,TRBJ1-1,-,TGTGCTAGTGGTTTGGAGGGAGCCACTGAAGCTTTCTTT,CASGLEGATEAFF
TRBV30,TRBD1,TRBJ1-2,-,TGTGCCTGGCGACCAGGGGGTGGCTATGGCTACACCTTC,CAWRPGGGYGYTF
TRBV27,-,TRBJ1-5,-,TGTGCCAGCAGTTTTAACAGGAATAGCAATCAGCCCCAGCATTTT,CASSFNRNSNQPQHF
TRBV4-3,-,TRBJ2-1,-,TGCGCCAGCACCGCTGGGCAGATCCATGAGCAGTTCTTC,CASTAGQIHEQFF
TRBV25-1,TRBD1,TRBJ2-5,few,TGTGCCAGCAGCGGGACAGTAATAGGAGAGACCCAGTACTTC,CASSGTVIGETQYF
TRBV28,TRBD2,TRBJ2-7,-,TGTGCCAGCAGTTCAATAGCGGGAGGGAGCTCCTACGAGCAGTACTTC,CASSSIAGGSSYEQYF
TRBV28,TRBD2,TRBJ2-2,few,TGTGCCAGCAGTGGGACTAGCGGGAGGGATTCGAACACCGGGGAGCTGTTTTTT,CASSGTSGRDSNTGELFF